The TCR beta chain described here comes from a study of blood T cell repertoires in COVID-19. Clones were read by immunoSEQ multiplex PCR, and TCRdb kept only the in-frame ones, dropping some. The repertoire holds a few hundred thousand clones, with approximately 90% as singletons. Trimming left V 6 bases short and J 1 base short, with 10 bases between. Germline V gene sequence: CDR1 MDHEN, CDR2 SYDVKM. The CDR3 has 15 residues. The clonotype was recovered from a woman aged 45 to 65 with COVID-19, enrolled during active disease. The sequenced sample consisted of peripheral blood. This chain joins TRBV28 and TRBJ2-6; D might be TRBD1 (6 bases). The CDR3 DNA reads TGTGCCAGCAGACCACAGGGTTCTGGGGCCAACGTCCTGACTTTC. Its protein product is CASRPQGSGANVLTF.